A selection of T cell receptor beta chains follows, all from one sample in a study of blood T cell repertoires in COVID-19. Assay used: immunoSEQ multiplex PCR; TCRdb lists only in-frame clones, some missing. The repertoire has a few hundred thousand clones, about 90% of them found once; the top ten carry approximately 1.2%. Sequencing input: peripheral blood. These TCRs come from a man aged 35-49 years with acute or convalescent COVID-19. Both conserved end residues are part of each CDR3. D genes are given only for firm matches. Rows may omit the clone size; those that give it use once, few, many or a size class.

V	D	size	J	CDR3	DNA
TRBV24-1	NA	NA	TRBJ2-5	CATSVADQETQYF	TGTGCCACCAGTGTGGCAGACCAAGAGACCCAGTACTTC
TRBV5-1	TRBD1	NA	TRBJ1-4	CASSSRDRGRGEKLFF	TGCGCCAGCAGCTCCCGGGACAGGGGGCGAGGTGAAAAACTGTTTTTT
TRBV7-9	NA	NA	TRBJ2-5	CASSFDLEGGETQYF	TGTGCCAGCAGCTTCGATCTAGAGGGGGGGGAGACCCAGTACTTC
TRBV3-1/TRBV3-2	NA	NA	TRBJ2-7	CASSPDRELAYLEQYF	TGTGCCAGCAGCCCAGACAGAGAGCTAGCTTATCTCGAGCAGTACTTC
TRBV19	NA	NA	TRBJ1-5	CASSGSIDQPQHF	TGTGCCAGTAGTGGCAGTATCGATCAGCCCCAGCATTTT
TRBV11-2	NA	NA	TRBJ2-5	CASSLYEGVETQYF	TGTGCCAGCAGCTTGTACGAGGGCGTCGAGACCCAGTACTTC
TRBV4-3	NA	many	TRBJ1-2	CASSQVRQGNSGYTF	TGCGCCAGCAGCCAAGTGCGGCAGGGTAACTCGGGCTACACCTTC
TRBV7-8	NA	NA	TRBJ2-5	CASSLRQLQETQYF	TGTGCCAGCAGCTTAAGACAGTTACAAGAGACCCAGTACTTC
TRBV4-1	TRBD1	NA	TRBJ2-5	CASSQRAGYGQGARETQYF	TGCGCCAGCAGCCAAAGGGCCGGATATGGGCAGGGGGCGCGGGAGACCCAGTACTTC
TRBV15	NA	NA	TRBJ1-5	CATSRDFFNQPQHF	TGTGCCACCAGCAGAGATTTCTTTAATCAGCCCCAGCATTTT
TRBV9	NA	NA	TRBJ1-5	CASSVVGTTRQGSGNQPQHF	TGTGCCAGCAGCGTAGTGGGGACTACCCGACAAGGGTCTGGGAATCAGCCCCAGCATTTT
TRBV15	NA	once	TRBJ1-2	CATSRGQNYGYTF	TGTGCCACCAGCAGAGGACAAAACTATGGCTACACCTTC
TRBV28	NA	NA	TRBJ1-5	CASSWRGAINQPQHF	TGTGCCAGCAGCTGGCGCGGGGCCATAAATCAGCCCCAGCATTTT
TRBV24-1	NA	NA	TRBJ1-2	CATSDAGYYGYTF	TGTGCCACCAGTGACGCCGGGTACTATGGCTACACCTTC
TRBV3-1/TRBV3-2	NA	NA	TRBJ2-7	CASSPGLLYEQYF	TGTGCCAGCAGCCCGGGACTTCTATACGAGCAGTACTTC
TRBV5-4	NA	NA	TRBJ2-7	CASSLGGKDYEQYF	TGTGCCAGCAGCCTCGGGGGAAAGGACTACGAGCAGTACTTC
TRBV4-1	TRBD2	NA	TRBJ2-2	CASSPGGARTGELFF	TGCGCCAGCAGCCCCGGGGGGGCGAGGACCGGGGAGCTGTTTTTT
TRBV19	NA	NA	TRBJ1-1	CASSGGLNTEAFF	TGTGCCAGTAGTGGGGGCCTGAACACTGAAGCTTTCTTT
TRBV2	NA	NA	TRBJ2-7	CASVMTGSSYEQYF	TGTGCCAGTGTAATGACGGGGAGCTCCTACGAGCAGTACTTC
TRBV7-9	TRBD1	NA	TRBJ2-7	CASSGTSGTGDEQYF	TGTGCCAGCAGCGGTACTTCCGGGACAGGGGACGAGCAGTACTTC
TRBV6-1	NA	NA	TRBJ1-1	CASSERASGTEAFF	TGTGCCAGCAGTGAGAGGGCTAGTGGCACTGAAGCTTTCTTT
TRBV18	TRBD2	NA	TRBJ2-1	CASSPASGDSQQFF	TGTGCCAGCTCACCAGCTAGCGGGGACAGCCAGCAGTTCTTC
TRBV12-3/TRBV12-4	NA	NA	TRBJ1-1	CASSPLMRTEAFF	TGTGCCAGCAGTCCCCTTATGCGGACTGAAGCTTTCTTT
TRBV6-1	NA	few	TRBJ1-2	CASSETANYGYTF	TGTGCCAGCAGTGAAACAGCTAACTATGGCTACACCTTC
TRBV4-2	NA	NA	TRBJ1-5	CASSQVMVGEGQPQHF	TGTGCCAGCAGCCAAGTCATGGTCGGAGAGGGTCAGCCCCAGCATTTT
TRBV3-1/TRBV3-2	NA	few	TRBJ1-6	CASSLPGHHSPLHF	TGTGCCAGCAGCCTTCCGGGACATCATTCACCCCTCCACTTT